The present entry profiles one TCR beta chain with its context. This clonotype was observed a single time. The antigen it recognizes is unknown. Per-base qualities were not stored, and no clone one base away is much larger. One read alone provides weak support. Six healthy women forming three monozygous twin pairs were used as donors. All three twin pairs had been raised together and were thought likely to have encountered the same vaccines and infectious agents. TCR cDNA libraries were prepared from RNA that was isolated from peripheral blood mononuclear cells. This sample stems from a study of identical twins' blood T cells (dated by TCRdb to the early 2010s). With respect to the entire study: The approximately twelve libraries, six for the alpha chain and six for the beta chain, yielded roughly 51 million Illumina reads in total. To assess how genetics influences repertoire formation, the study used next-generation sequencing to compare the TCR alpha and beta chain repertoires of three pairs of monozygous twins.

What the work shows at the level of the full study, not this receptor alone: Independent studies were stated to be required to validate the proposed role of the TCRalpha J segment in MHC recognition during thymic selection. Among the most abundant TCRbeta clonotypes, every donor shared more CDR3 sequences with her own twin than with unrelated donors. The number of shared CDR3 clonotypes between two donors was mainly determined by the product of their cloneset sizes, and twins did not clearly deviate from this trend. V gene usage was reported to be markedly more similar within twin pairs than between unrelated donors, even among non-selected out-of-frame TCRbeta clonotypes. Because the twins were raised together, environmental influences could not be ruled out as an explanation for the similarity between twins.

Libraries were constructed by 5' RACE. Sequencing relied on an Illumina Genome Analyzer IIx. To prepare the RNA-based TCR cDNA libraries, a previously described protocol was followed, with several modifications. To prevent cross-contamination, sample-specific barcodes were added to both ends of each TCR cDNA library during cDNA synthesis and amplification. Regarding the original processing steps: Each library contained 2.2 to 3.6 million CDR3-containing reads, and somewhere between about 90,000 and nearly 550,000 clonotypes were identified for each individual. Reads carrying improper barcode index combinations were removed, after which the MiTCR software was used to build a cloneset for each library. MiTCR filtered or rescued low-quality reads and corrected PCR and sequencing errors when assembling CDR3 clonotypes. Artificial out-of-frame clonotypes were mapped to in-frame sequences, with one indel allowed in the CDR3, and then removed. To measure how similar V and J gene usage was between donors, Jensen-Shannon divergence was divided by mean entropy. The public sequencing data were trimmed at Q25 with fastp and processed into clonotypes with MiXCR by TCRdb, which kept only in-frame beta chains. CDR3 protein duplicates are merged, each entry listing the most common genes and DNA. TCRdb's processing, not the authors' own work, is the source of the V and J calls. For this sample the table gives fewer than 450,000 distinct CDR3 sequences, of which roughly 31% were detected only once. The ten top clones hold roughly 5.5% of the sample.

The sample was PBMCs. The origin of this receptor is a woman between 18 and 49 years old in good health.

The CDR3 region: CASSLGQEVAGYTF. The DNA is TGTGCCAGCAGTTTGGGGCAAGAGGTTGCTGGCTACACCTTC. The chain employs TRBV27 and TRBJ1-2, with a weak D call of TRBD1 (5 bases match). V is pared back by 3 bases and J by 7 bases, with 15 bases lying between the germline termini. The germline V gene (reference sequence) sets CDR1 to MNHEY and CDR2 to SMNVEV. There are 14 amino acids in the CDR3, from cysteine to phenylalanine inclusive. Of the read, only the CDR3 DNA is kept; its 42 bases are in frame from base 1.